These T cell receptor beta chains were read from a single sample in a study of T-cell memory formation after mild COVID-19. MiXCR, run by TCRdb on the 5' RACE reads, gives a single entry per CDR3 protein. The sample shows 130,000 to 150,000 distinct CDR3 sequences, approximately 6% of them seen only once. Sequencing input: PBMCs or a T cell subset sorted from them (not recorded which). These receptors all come from an adult woman who had mild COVID-19 (a few samples of this study predate the infection). Cell type and time point are not known. The CDR3 runs from the conserved cysteine through the conserved F or W. D genes are given only for firm matches. Size tells how often a clone was seen (once, few, many) or the class of an expanded clone, and some rows leave it out.

size	D	V	J	CDR3	DNA
few	TRBD1	TRBV6-1	TRBJ2-7	CASRARTGSFYEQYF	TGTGCCAGCAGGGCCAGGACAGGGAGCTTCTACGAGCAGTACTTC
many	TRBD1	TRBV5-1	TRBJ1-1	CASSDTGGSTEAFF	TGCGCCAGCAGCGATACAGGGGGTAGCACTGAAGCTTTCTTT
many	NA	TRBV5-1	TRBJ1-1	CASSSRGGLENTEAFF	TGCGCCAGCAGCTCCAGAGGGGGACTGGAGAACACTGAAGCTTTCTTT
many	TRBD1	TRBV5-1	TRBJ2-4	CASSLTLTGKAKNIQYF	TGCGCCAGCAGCTTGACCCTGACAGGGAAGGCCAAAAACATTCAGTACTTC
NA	NA	TRBV5-1	TRBJ1-1	CASSATDRVRAFF	TGCGCCAGCAGCGCCACGGACCGGGTCAGAGCTTTCTTT
many	NA	TRBV12-3/TRBV12-4	TRBJ1-5	CASSLQGSGQPQHF	TGTGCCAGCAGTTTGCAGGGGTCTGGTCAGCCCCAGCATTTT
few	TRBD2	TRBV5-1	TRBJ2-7	CASRASGSFHEQYF	TGCGCCAGCAGGGCTAGCGGGAGTTTCCACGAGCAGTACTTC
many	TRBD1	TRBV7-2	TRBJ1-2	CASSLTGDYGYTF	TGTGCCAGCAGCTTGACAGGGGACTATGGCTACACCTTC
few	NA	TRBV19	TRBJ2-5	CASSVTSSKETQYF	TGTGCCAGTAGTGTGACTAGTTCCAAAGAGACCCAGTACTTC
many	NA	TRBV3-1	TRBJ2-7	CASSLEGEQYF	TGTGCCAGCAGCCTTGAAGGGGAGCAGTACTTC
NA	NA	TRBV11-2	TRBJ1-1	CASSLQANTEAFF	TGTGCCAGCAGCTTACAAGCGAACACTGAAGCTTTCTTT
many	NA	TRBV4-3	TRBJ2-3	CASSQDYRDGRTDTQYF	TGCGCCAGCAGCCAAGATTACAGGGATGGACGCACAGATACGCAGTATTTT
few	NA	TRBV6-5	TRBJ2-5	CASSTGTQALKTQYF	TGTGCCAGCAGTACCGGGACTCAAGCTTTAAAGACCCAGTACTTC
few	TRBD2	TRBV6-2/TRBV6-3	TRBJ2-1	CASSYMSGRPRDYNEQFF	TGTGCCAGCAGTTACATGAGCGGGAGGCCCCGAGACTACAATGAGCAGTTCTTC
many	NA	TRBV11-3	TRBJ1-5	CASSLAGRGQPQHF	TGTGCCAGCAGCTTAGCGGGGCGGGGTCAGCCCCAGCATTTT
few	TRBD2	TRBV20-1	TRBJ2-1	CSARDTLAGASYNEQFF	TGCAGTGCTAGAGATACTCTAGCGGGAGCCTCTTACAATGAGCAGTTCTTC
many	NA	TRBV5-1	TRBJ2-5	CASSLGIRAAETQYF	TGCGCCAGCAGCCTGGGTATCAGGGCAGCGGAGACCCAGTACTTC
few	TRBD1	TRBV5-6	TRBJ1-5	CASSSVKGQGARRIVNQPQHF	TGTGCCAGCAGCTCGGTTAAGGGACAGGGGGCGCGGAGGATTGTTAATCAGCCCCAGCATTTT
many	TRBD2	TRBV7-9	TRBJ2-1	CASSLRGLDNEQFF	TGTGCCAGCAGCTTAAGGGGACTAGACAATGAGCAGTTCTTC
many	NA	TRBV21-1	TRBJ2-7	CASSTKGAYEQYF	TGTGCCAGCAGCACCAAGGGGGCCTACGAGCAGTACTTC
many	TRBD1	TRBV5-1	TRBJ1-1	CASSSDRGPLPAFF	TGCGCCAGCAGCTCGGACAGGGGTCCCCTTCCAGCTTTCTTT
NA	NA	TRBV7-8	TRBJ1-2	CASSSQPRSTVYGYTF	TGTGCCAGCAGCTCCCAACCCCGATCGACAGTCTATGGCTACACCTTC
many	TRBD1	TRBV19	TRBJ2-2	CASRKDRVNTGELFF	TGTGCCAGTCGAAAGGACAGGGTAAACACCGGGGAGCTGTTTTTT
few	TRBD1	TRBV20-1	TRBJ2-1	CSARQGPDEQFF	TGCAGTGCAAGACAGGGGCCCGATGAGCAGTTCTTC
few	NA	TRBV3-1	TRBJ1-6	CASSQHRINSPLHF	TGTGCCAGCAGCCAACACAGGATTAATTCACCCCTCCACTTT
many	TRBD2	TRBV20-1	TRBJ2-7	CSARTTLAGGLDRQYF	TGCAGTGCTAGGACAACACTAGCGGGGGGCCTCGATCGGCAGTACTTC
NA	NA	TRBV12-3/TRBV12-4	TRBJ1-5	CASSSGRIARFGNQPQHF	TGTGCCAGCAGTTCAGGGAGGATCGCGCGGTTTGGCAATCAGCCCCAGCATTTT
NA	NA	TRBV30	TRBJ1-4	CAWSRAGNEKLFF	TGTGCCTGGTCCAGGGCGGGCAATGAAAAACTGTTTTTT
NA	TRBD2	TRBV7-3	TRBJ2-1	CASRHSPSGGVNEQFF	TGTGCCAGCAGGCACTCCCCTAGCGGGGGGGTCAATGAGCAGTTCTTC
many	NA	TRBV5-1	TRBJ1-1	CASSLVSSSVHTEAFF	TGCGCCAGCAGCTTGGTGTCGTCGTCAGTACACACTGAAGCTTTCTTT
many	TRBD2	TRBV7-2	TRBJ2-2	CASSLALSGGLFF	TGTGCCAGCAGCTTAGCGCTGAGCGGGGGCCTGTTTTTT
many	TRBD1	TRBV5-1	TRBJ1-6	CASSLAGQGYSPLHF	TGCGCCAGCAGCTTGGCAGGACAGGGGTATTCACCCCTCCACTTT
few	NA	TRBV7-2	TRBJ1-5	CASSLNDRPGAQHF	TGTGCCAGCAGCTTAAACGACAGGCCGGGGGCCCAGCATTTT
many	TRBD1	TRBV20-1	TRBJ2-2	CSARRQGTGELFF	TGCAGTGCTAGAAGACAGGGGACCGGGGAGCTGTTTTTT
few	TRBD2	TRBV4-3	TRBJ2-5	CASSQDVAGVGETQYF	TGCGCCAGCAGCCAAGACGTAGCGGGAGTTGGGGAGACCCAGTACTTC
NA	NA	TRBV24-1	TRBJ1-5	CATSGGASNQPQHF	TGTGCCACCAGTGGAGGGGCGAGCAATCAGCCCCAGCATTTT
many	NA	TRBV6-5	TRBJ2-3	CASSYKDGTDTQYF	TGTGCCAGCAGTTACAAAGATGGGACAGATACGCAGTATTTT
NA	TRBD1	TRBV2	TRBJ2-7	CASSARQGGAYEQYF	TGTGCCAGCAGTGCGAGACAGGGGGGAGCCTACGAGCAGTACTTC
many	TRBD1	TRBV20-1	TRBJ2-7	CSARVPGTGKPYEQYF	TGCAGTGCTAGAGTCCCCGGGACAGGGAAGCCCTACGAGCAGTACTTC
few	TRBD1	TRBV28	TRBJ1-2	CASSLGDREVYGYTF	TGTGCCAGCAGTTTAGGGGACAGGGAAGTTTATGGCTACACCTTC
many	NA	TRBV9	TRBJ2-1	CASSVNPEGPRMEQFF	TGTGCCAGCAGCGTAAATCCGGAGGGCCCTCGGATGGAGCAGTTCTTC
NA	NA	TRBV7-2	TRBJ1-1	CASSLGILNTEAFF	TGTGCCAGCAGCTTGGGCATCCTGAACACTGAAGCTTTCTTT
many	NA	TRBV7-2	TRBJ2-1	CASSLAGGPSYNEQFF	TGTGCCAGCAGCTTAGCGGGCGGGCCCTCCTACAATGAGCAGTTCTTC
NA	NA	TRBV9	TRBJ1-6	CASSVGGRDNSPLHF	TGTGCCAGCAGCGTAGGCGGGAGGGATAATTCACCCCTCCACTTT
many	NA	TRBV12-3/TRBV12-4	TRBJ2-7	CASSLQGGSPEQYF	TGTGCCAGCAGTTTGCAGGGTGGGTCGCCCGAGCAGTACTTC
NA	TRBD2	TRBV7-7	TRBJ2-1	CASSVRLAGDNEQFF	TGTGCTAGCAGCGTAAGACTAGCGGGGGATAATGAGCAGTTCTTC
NA	NA	TRBV14	TRBJ1-5	CASSPRTAPPSPQHF	TGTGCCAGCAGCCCTCGTACGGCCCCTCCATCGCCCCAGCATTTT
NA	NA	TRBV5-1	TRBJ1-1	CASSLVAGSKTEAFF	TGCGCCAGCAGCTTGGTAGCAGGCAGTAAAACTGAAGCTTTCTTT
many	NA	TRBV6-5	TRBJ1-2	CASSYSGQQNYGYTF	TGTGCCAGCAGTTATTCCGGACAGCAAAACTATGGCTACACCTTC
NA	TRBD1	TRBV15	TRBJ2-3	CATRTGTGDTDTQYF	TGTGCCACCAGGACTGGGACAGGTGACACAGATACGCAGTATTTT
NA	NA	TRBV6-6	TRBJ2-5	CASMPRGAETQYF	TGTGCCAGCATGCCCCGCGGGGCAGAGACCCAGTACTTC
NA	TRBD1	TRBV3-1	TRBJ1-2	CASSSGQGTRGYTF	TGTGCCAGCAGCTCCGGACAGGGGACGAGGGGCTACACCTTC